These T cell receptor beta chains were read from a single sample in a study of T cell changes during pregnancy in multiple sclerosis. The repertoire was sequenced with immunoSEQ multiplex PCR; TCRdb's copy has only in-frame clones and lacks some. This sample has 28,000 or so clones, with 89% found just once. The sample consisted of CD4+ T cells from peripheral blood mononuclear cells, taken in the second trimester of pregnancy. The source is a female donor with multiple sclerosis, enrolled in a pregnancy study. The CDR3 runs from the conserved cysteine through the conserved F or W. D genes are given only for firm matches. Some rows mark clone size as missing; the rest say once, few, many or name a class of expanded clone.

cdr3_aa | cdr3_nt | j_call | v_call | d_call | clone_size
CASSSQGYGYTF | TGCGCCAGCAGCTCCCAGGGCTATGGCTACACCTTC | TRBJ1-2 | TRBV5-1 | . | few
CASRYQGLAEAFF | TGTGCCAGCAGATATCAGGGGCTTGCTGAAGCTTTCTTT | TRBJ1-1 | TRBV7-9 | . | .
CASSEASFGGELFF | TGTGCCAGCAGTGAAGCTAGCTTCGGCGGGGAGCTGTTTTTT | TRBJ2-2 | TRBV6-4 | . | .
CASSSYRGNYEQYF | TGCGCCAGCAGCAGTTACAGGGGTAACTACGAGCAGTACTTC | TRBJ2-7 | TRBV5-1 | TRBD1 | .
CASSSRGGKSGSYEQYF | TGCGCCAGCAGTTCCCGGGGGGGGAAAAGCGGCTCCTACGAGCAGTACTTC | TRBJ2-7 | TRBV23-1 | TRBD2 | .
CASSLGRGGNQETQYF | TGTGCCAGCAGCTTGGGGCGGGGGGGAAACCAAGAGACCCAGTACTTC | TRBJ2-5 | TRBV7-2 | TRBD2 | .
CASSLGVGAGGTDTQYF | TGCGCCAGCAGCTTGGGTGTCGGGGCGGGGGGCACAGATACGCAGTATTTT | TRBJ2-3 | TRBV5-1 | TRBD2 | .
CASSMSSEGRDTEAFF | TGTGCCAGCAGCATGTCATCCGAGGGGAGGGACACTGAAGCTTTCTTT | TRBJ1-1 | TRBV11-1 | . | .
CASSFSGGIHNEQFF | TGTGCCAGCAGCTTTAGCGGGGGGATCCACAATGAGCAGTTCTTC | TRBJ2-1 | TRBV7-9 | TRBD2 | .
CSVGQNYGYTF | TGCAGCGTTGGACAGAACTATGGCTACACCTTC | TRBJ1-2 | TRBV29-1 | . | once
CASSLRGTGLANTGELFF | TGTGCCAGCAGCTTAAGGGGTACGGGACTAGCGAACACCGGGGAGCTGTTTTTT | TRBJ2-2 | TRBV11-2 | TRBD2 | once
CASSPGASSYEQYF | TGTGCCAGCTCACCAGGGGCGAGCTCCTACGAGCAGTACTTC | TRBJ2-7 | TRBV18 | . | .